Following are 10 T cell receptor beta chains from one sample sequenced in a study of T cell responses to AZD1222 COVID-19 vaccine. Clones were sequenced by immunoSEQ multiplex PCR, and TCRdb holds only the in-frame ones, with some missing. The sample shows 160,000 or so clones, about 88% of them seen only once. This specimen consisted of peripheral blood, obtained after recovery from COVID-19. The receptors here all came from an adult who had recovered from COVID-19.

The chain employs TRBV28 and TRBJ2-7; D unresolved. Trimming took off 6 bases at V and 4 bases at J, with 7 bases between the two ends. The CDR3 is 11 residues long. Germline-derived CDR1 and CDR2 are MDHEN and SYDVKM. The CDR3 spells CASRSEYEQYF. CDR3 bases: TGTGCCAGCAGATCTGAGTACGAGCAGTACTTC.

The chain uses TRBV9 and TRBJ1-2; 9 bases fit TRBD1. Germline assignment: CDR1 SGDLS and CDR2 YYNGEE. V was clipped by 3 bases and J by 4 bases; unmatched bases: 7. The CDR3 is 15 residues long. CDR3 DNA: TGTGCCAGCAGCGCCGACAGGGGGTTGATCTATGGCTACACCTTC. This gives the protein CASSADRGLIYGYTF.

This chain joins TRBV7-9 and TRBJ1-2; TRBD1 aligns across 9 bases. Germline loops: CDR1 SEHNR, CDR2 FQNEAQ (reference sequence). This CDR3 is 14 amino acids long. With V trimmed by 5 bases and J by 6 bases, 7 bases remained unmatched. CDR3 amino acids: CASSAAGQGDGYTF. CDR3 nucleotides: TGTGCCAGCAGCGCCGCGGGACAGGGCGATGGCTACACCTTC.

The V call is TRBV27, the J call TRBJ2-7; 11 bases align to TRBD1. CDR3 size: 15 residues. Germline values: CDR1 MNHEY, CDR2 SMNVEV (reference sequence). J gave up 2 bases and V 5 bases, and 5 bases lay outside the gene matches. The CDR3, as DNA: TGTGCCAGCAGTCCGAGGGACAGGGGGGCCTACGAGCAGTACTTC. It translates to CASSPRDRGAYEQYF.

V usage is TRBV5-1 and J usage is TRBJ1-5; 7 nucleotides match TRBD1. The V segment lost 4 bases and the J segment 5 bases; nucleotides outside the gene matches: 3. The CDR3 extends over 13 amino acids. Germline loops: CDR1 SGHRS, CDR2 YFSETQ. The CDR3 region is CASSPGGDQPQHF. The CDR3, as DNA: TGCGCCAGCAGCCCAGGGGGGGATCAGCCCCAGCATTTT.

V is TRBV27 and J is TRBJ1-6; 8 bases fit TRBD1. V shed 5 bases and J 8 bases; nucleotides not matched to a gene: 5. Per germline, CDR1 MNHEY and CDR2 SMNVEV (reference sequence). The CDR3 runs 14 residues. The CDR3 here is CASSPGTGYSPLHF. CDR3 DNA sequence: TGTGCCAGCAGTCCCGGGACAGGATATTCACCCCTCCACTTT.

The chain couples TRBV4-1 to TRBJ2-7, with D perhaps being TRBD1 or TRBD2 (7 bases each). V lost 1 base and J 2 bases, leaving 15 bases between the germline ends. The CDR3 is 16 amino acids. The germline V gene encodes CDR1 MGHRA and CDR2 YSYEKL. Written as DNA, the CDR3 is TGCGCCAGCAGCCAAGCAGGGGCAGGGGGGGCCTACGAGCAGTACTTC. Amino acids: CASSQAGAGGAYEQYF.

This chain connects TRBV27 to TRBJ1-2; 10 positions match TRBD1. The CDR3 loop spans 16 amino acids. The V and J ends lost 4 bases and 3 bases, in that order; junction bases with no gene match: 8. CDR1 and CDR2 (germline): MNHEY, SMNVEV (reference sequence). CDR3 coding DNA: TGTGCCAGCAGTTATCGGACAGGGGGGACCTACTATGGCTACACCTTC. Translated: CASSYRTGGTYYGYTF.

The chain is built from TRBV6-5 and TRBJ1-4; weak D call: TRBD1 (6 bases). Between the trimmed V and J ends, which lost 6 bases and 8 bases, there was a span of 13 bases. Germline CDR1 and CDR2: MNHEY and SVGAGI. The CDR3 extends over 13 amino acids. DNA of the CDR3: TGTGCCAGCAGGCGAGGGGGGGAAGAAAAACTGTTTTTT. Amino acid sequence: CASRRGGEEKLFF.

This clone was picked up one time. V gene TRBV7-2 combines with J gene TRBJ1-1; TRBD1 aligns across 9 bases. Germline V lookup: CDR1 SGHTA, CDR2 FQGNSA. The CDR3 spans 18 residues. Trimming took 6 bases from V and 6 from J; bases not matched to a gene: 20. CDR3 coding DNA: TGTGCCAGCAGTCCAATCCCGGGACAGGGCCCCAGGCGCGCTGAAGCTTTCTTT. Residues: CASSPIPGQGPRRAEAFF.